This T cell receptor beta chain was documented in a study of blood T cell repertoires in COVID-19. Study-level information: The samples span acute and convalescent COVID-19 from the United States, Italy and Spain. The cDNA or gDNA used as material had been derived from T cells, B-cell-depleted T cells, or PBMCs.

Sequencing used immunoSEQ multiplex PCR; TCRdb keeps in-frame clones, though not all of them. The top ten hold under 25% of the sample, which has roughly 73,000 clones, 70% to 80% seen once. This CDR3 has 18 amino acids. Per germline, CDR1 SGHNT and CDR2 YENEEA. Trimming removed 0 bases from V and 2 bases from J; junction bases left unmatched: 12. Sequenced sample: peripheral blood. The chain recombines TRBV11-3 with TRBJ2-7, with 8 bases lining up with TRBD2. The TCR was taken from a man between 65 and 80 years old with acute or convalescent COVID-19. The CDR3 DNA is TGTGCCAGCAGCTTAGATCAGGGCGGTAGCGGGACGCCCTACGAGCAGTACTTC. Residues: CASSLDQGGSGTPYEQYF.